This T cell receptor (beta chain) was identified in a study of T cell responses to AZD1222 COVID-19 vaccine. CDR3 length: 13 residues. The V and J ends lost 1 base and 2 bases respectively, with 3 bases between them. CDR1 and CDR2 from the germline V gene are MDHEN and SYDVKM. Repertoires were generated with immunoSEQ multiplex PCR, while TCRdb's copy carries only in-frame clones and drops some. Altogether roughly 98,000 clones are present, just over 90% being singletons, with the ten largest covering about 12%. The sequence derives from an adult in good health. V is TRBV28 and J is TRBJ1-3; no clear D gene. The starting material was peripheral blood, obtained on day 0 of AZD1222 vaccination. CDR3 bases: TGTGCCAGCAGTTTATTAGCTGGAAACACCATATATTTT. It codes for CASSLLAGNTIYF.